Below, 3 T cell receptor beta chains from the same sample are listed, as sequenced in a study of human T cells and chemical hapten exposure. Described time point: pre-sensitization, week 0. Noted treatment: therapeutic diphenylcyclopropenone sensitization with weekly scalp DPC. MiXCR, run by TCRdb on the RACE reads, gives a single entry per CDR3 protein. The sample lists some 250,000 distinct CDR3 sequences, around 7% occurring once. The specimen was whole blood, collected in connection with sensitization to the hapten diphenylcyclopropenone (DPC). The receptor source for this set is a young man with alopecia areata. Some clones in this sample may be carry-over from other donors' samples.

This clonotype occurred many times. The chain uses TRBV2 and TRBJ2-5, with 9 positions matching TRBD2. CDR3 length: 14 amino acids. The J segment lost 7 bases and the V segment lost 3 bases, leaving 6 bases of the junction unmatched. Germline V gene data show CDR1 as SNHLY and CDR2 as FYNNEI. CDR3 DNA sequence: TGTGCCAGCAGTGATGTGGTAGCGGGGGTGACCCAGTACTTC. It codes for CASSDVVAGVTQYF.

V usage is TRBV7-9 and J usage is TRBJ1-4; D might be TRBD1 (5 bases). The length of the CDR3 is 15 residues. Germline-derived CDR1 and CDR2 are SEHNR and FQNEAQ (reference sequence). V was pared by 3 bases and J by 3 bases, with 11 bases between. CDR3 sequence reads: CASSFQGEANEKLFF. The DNA for the CDR3 is TGTGCCAGCAGCTTTCAGGGAGAGGCTAATGAAAAACTGTTTTTT.

This clonotype was counted only a few times. V usage is TRBV6-5 and J usage is TRBJ1-2; 9 bases agree with TRBD1. Germline V gives CDR1 MNHEY, CDR2 SVGAGI. Trimming cost V 0 bases and J 8 bases; bases outside gene matches: 4. This CDR3 is built from 14 residues. CDR3 amino acids: CASSYSYRGPGYTF. Written as DNA, the CDR3 is TGTGCCAGCAGTTACTCCTACAGGGGGCCCGGCTACACCTTC.